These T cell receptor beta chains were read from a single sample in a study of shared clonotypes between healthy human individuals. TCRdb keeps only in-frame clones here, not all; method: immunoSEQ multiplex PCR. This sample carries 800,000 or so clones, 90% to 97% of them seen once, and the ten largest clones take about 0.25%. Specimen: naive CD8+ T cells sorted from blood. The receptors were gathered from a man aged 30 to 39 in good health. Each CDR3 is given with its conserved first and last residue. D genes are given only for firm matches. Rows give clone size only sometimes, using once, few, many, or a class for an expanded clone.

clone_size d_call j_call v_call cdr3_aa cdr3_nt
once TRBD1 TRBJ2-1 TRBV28 CASSLSPGQGARDNEQFF TGTGCCAGCAGTCTATCCCCGGGACAGGGGGCACGGGACAATGAGCAGTTCTTC
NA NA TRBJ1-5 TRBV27 CASSLSWGGPNGWHF TGTGCCAGCAGTTTATCATGGGGCGGACCTAATGGGTGGCATTTT
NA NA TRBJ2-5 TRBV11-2 CASSFGRRTGIETQYF TGTGCCAGCAGCTTTGGTCGACGGACCGGAATAGAGACCCAGTACTTC
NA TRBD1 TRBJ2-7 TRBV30 CAWTGDRGPDEQYF TGTGCCTGGACCGGGGACAGGGGTCCGGACGAGCAGTACTTC
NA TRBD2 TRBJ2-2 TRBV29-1 CSAGLAGYTGELFF TGCAGCGCGGGACTAGCGGGGTACACCGGGGAGCTGTTTTTT
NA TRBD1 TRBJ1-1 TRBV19 CASSIDRDAEAFF TGTGCCAGTAGTATCGACAGGGACGCTGAAGCTTTCTTT
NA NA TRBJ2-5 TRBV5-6 CASGTTGETQYF TGTGCCAGCGGGACCACCGGCGAGACCCAGTACTTC
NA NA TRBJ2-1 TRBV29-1 CSVTGGIGQGYNEQFF TGCAGCGTCACGGGCGGAATTGGGCAAGGCTACAATGAGCAGTTCTTC
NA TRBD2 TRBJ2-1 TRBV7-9 CASIGGGVGIAGDYNEQFF TGTGCCAGCATTGGGGGCGGGGTAGGGATAGCGGGAGACTACAATGAGCAGTTCTTC
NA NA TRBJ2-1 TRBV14 CASSQEGNYNEQFF TGTGCCAGCAGCCAAGAAGGCAACTACAATGAGCAGTTCTTC
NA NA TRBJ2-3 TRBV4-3 CASSTGHSTDTQYF TGCGCCAGCAGTACGGGACACAGCACAGATACGCAGTATTTT
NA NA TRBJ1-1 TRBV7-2 CASSLPWGEAFF TGTGCCAGCAGCCTCCCCTGGGGTGAAGCTTTCTTT
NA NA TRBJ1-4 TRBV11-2 CASSLEAPGTYEKLFF TGTGCCAGCAGCTTAGAAGCGCCAGGGACCTATGAAAAACTGTTTTTT
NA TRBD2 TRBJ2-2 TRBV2 CASSFSGTSGSGTGELFF TGTGCCAGCAGTTTTTCTGGGACTAGCGGGAGCGGTACCGGGGAGCTGTTTTTT
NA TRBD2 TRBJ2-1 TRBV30 CASSSGMGDEQFF TGTGCCTCCTCTAGCGGGATGGGGGATGAGCAGTTCTTC
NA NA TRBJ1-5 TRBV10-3 CAISEGRSNQPQHF TGTGCCATCAGTGAAGGCAGGAGCAATCAGCCCCAGCATTTT
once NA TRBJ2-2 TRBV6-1 CASSEARDTSAGELFF TGTGCCAGCAGTGAAGCGCGGGACACTAGCGCCGGGGAGCTGTTTTTT
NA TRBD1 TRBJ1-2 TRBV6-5 CASSSTGVYGYTF TGTGCCAGCAGTAGTACAGGGGTGTATGGCTACACCTTC
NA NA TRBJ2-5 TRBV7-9 CASSWEEGPETQYF TGTGCCAGCAGCTGGGAGGAGGGCCCAGAGACCCAGTACTTC
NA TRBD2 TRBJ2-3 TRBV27 CASSLSTTSGGLTDTQYF TGTGCCAGCAGTTTATCAACCACTAGCGGAGGGCTCACAGATACGCAGTATTTT
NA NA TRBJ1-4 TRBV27 CATKRGGVSGNEKLFF TGTGCCACCAAACGGGGGGGAGTGAGCGGCAATGAAAAACTGTTTTTT
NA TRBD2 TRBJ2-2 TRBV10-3 CAIYRTSGTPESSNTGELFF TGTGCCATCTATAGAACTAGCGGGACACCCGAGTCATCGAACACCGGGGAGCTGTTTTTT
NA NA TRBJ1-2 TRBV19 CASSIRDGYTF TGTGCCAGTAGTATCAGAGATGGCTACACCTTC
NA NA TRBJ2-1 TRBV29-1 CSVNRAPYNEQFF TGCAGCGTTAACAGGGCGCCGTACAATGAGCAGTTCTTC
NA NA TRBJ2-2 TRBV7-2 CASSDPGGELFF TGTGCCAGCAGCGACCCTGGCGGGGAGCTGTTTTTT
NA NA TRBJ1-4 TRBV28 CASSYGINEKLFF TGTGCCAGCAGTTACGGAATTAATGAAAAACTGTTTTTT